The source of this TCR beta chain is a study of human CD8 memory T cell subsets. Germline V gives CDR1 SGHRS, CDR2 YFSETQ. The CDR3 runs to 15 residues. Libraries of TCR beta chains were produced by 5' RACE (UMI-labeled). From its re-call of the 5' RACE reads, TCRdb lists each CDR3 protein once, without DNA. The sample holds thousands of distinct CDR3 sequences. Enrichment of total CD8+ T cells was achieved using negative magnetic separation. The sample consisted of CD8+ T cells from PBMCs. The J gene is TRBJ2-5, the V gene TRBV5-1; the D call of TRBD1 rests on TCRdb alone, since no DNA is present to check it. The receptor comes from a human donor in good health. The CDR3 here is CASSSGQGATETQYF.